This T cell receptor beta chain was captured in a study of cytomegalovirus exposure and HLA in healthy donors. Use of 60 Vbeta and 13 Jbeta primers characterized the PCR. The method was immunoSEQ multiplex PCR; TCRdb's version includes in-frame clones alone and lacks a portion of them. The sample carries fewer than 200,000 clones, roughly three quarters recorded once. The CDR3 covers 13 residues. Germline CDR1 is SGHRS and CDR2 is YFSETQ. V gave up 1 base and J gave up 1 base, with 5 bases separating them. As for this clone: Its specificity is not known. This CDR3 is also generated by other DNA sequences in the sample.

Findings and caveats of the study: In a later analysis, productive TCRs from donors in an Asian-associated ancestry cluster reportedly carried fewer N-insertions than the cohort mean.

The clonotype originates from a man younger than 35 in good health and CMV-seropositive. Material: PBMCs. This chain connects TRBV5-1 to TRBJ1-1; no reliable D call. CDR3 loop: CASSLTGNTEAFF. The CDR3 bases are TGCGCCAGCAGCTTGACGGGGAACACTGAAGCTTTCTTT.